The 24 T cell receptor beta chains listed next were all sequenced from one sample in a study of cytomegalovirus exposure and HLA in healthy donors. With 60 Vbeta and 13 Jbeta primers, the PCR was carried out. The method was immunoSEQ multiplex PCR; TCRdb's version includes in-frame clones alone and lacks a portion of them. The top ten hold over 1% of the sample, which has about 130,000 clones, around four fifths seen once. The sample consisted of PBMCs. These receptors originate from a boy aged 10-17 years in good health and CMV-seronegative.

This clone was found once. This rearrangement joins TRBV5-4 to TRBJ2-2; 8 bases are a match to TRBD1. The CDR3 totals 16 residues. Germline assignment: CDR1 SGHNT and CDR2 YYREEE (reference sequence). With 2 bases clipped from V and 0 bases from J, the junction kept 3 bases outside the gene matches. CDR3 nucleotides: TGTGCCAGCAGCTTCCGGACAGGGCCGAACACCGGGGAGCTGTTTTTT. It codes for CASSFRTGPNTGELFF.

This chain connects TRBV27 to TRBJ2-2, with D possibly being TRBD2 (5 bases). There are 15 residues in the CDR3. V dropped 6 bases and J dropped 5 bases, with 16 bases sitting between them. Germline V gene lookup returns CDR1 MNHEY and CDR2 SMNVEV (reference sequence). The CDR3 loop reads CASSPGSHGTGELFF. The CDR3 coding sequence is TGTGCCAGCAGCCCGGGATCCCACGGGACCGGGGAGCTGTTTTTT.

This clone occurred a few times. The CDR3 sequence is CASSYPGGNQPQHF. The CDR3 DNA follows: TGTGCCAGCAGTTACCCAGGGGGCAATCAGCCCCAGCATTTT. The gene calls are TRBV6-6 and TRBJ1-5, with D perhaps matching TRBD1 (6 bases). Trimming removed 2 bases at V and 2 bases at J, with 7 bases between. The CDR3 extends over 14 amino acids. Germline CDR1 and CDR2: MNHNY and SVGAGI (reference sequence).

This clone was observed a few times. The V call is TRBV5-8, the J call TRBJ2-7; the match to TRBD1 covers 7 bases. Germline CDR1 is SGHTS and CDR2 is YDEGEE. The CDR3 runs 16 residues. J gave up 0 bases and V 2 bases, and 8 bases lay outside the gene matches. Written as DNA, the CDR3 is TGTGCCAGCAGCTTCGACGGGACAGTAAGCTCCTACGAGCAGTACTTC. It is translated as CASSFDGTVSSYEQYF.

In its sample, this clone was seen a few times. This sequence joins TRBV2 and TRBJ2-1, with TRBD2 identical over 16 bases. The V and J ends lost 7 bases and 6 bases, in that order; junction bases with no gene match: 6. The V gene's germline CDR1 is SNHLY and CDR2 FYNNEI. This CDR3 has 16 amino acids. For the CDR3, the DNA is TGTGCCAGCACTTTGGGACTAGCGGGGGGGGTCAATGAGCAGTTCTTC. Residues: CASTLGLAGGVNEQFF.

This clone turned up a few times. The J gene is TRBJ1-1, the V gene TRBV4-1; a possible D gene is TRBD1 (5 bases). From germline, CDR1 is MGHRA and CDR2 YSYEKL. This CDR3 has 16 residues. With 1 base removed from V and 10 bases from J, the gap between germline ends came to 22 bases. DNA of the CDR3: TGCGCCAGCAGCCAAGTCAGTGGCAGGGTCTTTTCCGCAGCTTTCTTT. This codes for CASSQVSGRVFSAAFF.

V and J are TRBV29-1 and TRBJ1-3, with D unresolved. CDR3 length equals 12 residues. CDR1 is SQVTM and CDR2 is ANQGSEA in the germline V gene. V was shortened by 1 base and J by 8 bases, with 9 bases between the two germline ends. CDR3 nucleotide sequence: TGCAGCGTTGAAGGAGGGCCCGACACCATATATTTT. Amino acids: CSVEGGPDTIYF.

The V call is TRBV18, the J call TRBJ2-1; no clear D gene. V shed 3 bases and J shed 0 bases, with 9 bases lying between them. The CDR3 has 15 amino acids. From germline, CDR1 is KGHSH and CDR2 LQKENI. The DNA for the CDR3 is TGTGCCAGCTCACCCTCGGGTGGCTCCTACAATGAGCAGTTCTTC. Encoded protein: CASSPSGGSYNEQFF.

This chain uses TRBV30 with TRBJ2-7, with D maybe TRBD1 (5 bases). The germline V gene has CDR1 GTSNPN and CDR2 SVGIG (reference sequence). CDR3 length: 13 residues. The V end lost 5 bases, the J end lost 4 bases, and 15 bases lay between the germline ends. CDR3 in amino acids: CAWGARFAYEQYF. CDR3 DNA sequence: TGTGCCTGGGGGGCGAGGTTTGCGTACGAGCAGTACTTC.

On this clone itself: The sample has other DNA sequences that encode this CDR3 too. The V gene is TRBV7-6, the J gene TRBJ2-1; D is uncertain. Germline lookup yields CDR1 SGHVS and CDR2 FNYEAQ. CDR3 length: 12 residues. Between the trimmed V and J ends, which lost 5 bases and 6 bases, there was a span of 8 bases. In DNA, the CDR3 is TGTGCCAGCAGCCCCCCGGGCAATGAGCAGTTCTTC. Translated, it gives CASSPPGNEQFF.

The sample holds a few counts of this clone. The gene calls are TRBV19 and TRBJ2-2, with 10 bases aligning to TRBD1. V shed 5 bases and J 5 bases; nucleotides not matched to a gene: 8. This CDR3 is built from 16 residues. Germline CDR1 LNHDA, CDR2 SQIVND (reference sequence). The chain's CDR3 is CASSFLPGQGTGELFF. In nucleotides, the CDR3 is TGTGCCAGTAGTTTTCTTCCGGGACAGGGGACCGGGGAGCTGTTTTTT. Variable domain in full (rest from reference TRBV19 and TRBJ2-2): DGGITQSPKYLFRKEGQNVTLSCEQNLNHDAMYWYRQDPGQGLRLIYYSQIVNDFQKGDIAEGYSVSREKKESFPLTVTSAQKNPTAFYLCASSFLPGQGTGELFFGEGSRLTVL.

The chain employs TRBV29-1 and TRBJ2-7, with 7 bases fitting TRBD2. The germline CDR1 and CDR2 sequences are SQVTM and ANQGSEA. With 1 base clipped from V and 6 bases from J, the junction kept 0 bases outside the gene matches. The length of the CDR3 is 11 residues. CDR3 residues: CSVEASGEQYF. The CDR3 DNA follows: TGCAGCGTTGAAGCTAGCGGCGAGCAGTACTTC.

This sequence joins TRBV27 and TRBJ1-4, with a possible D match to TRBD1 (5 bases). The CDR3 totals 14 residues. V lost 5 bases and J 6 bases, leaving 13 bases between the germline ends. Germline-derived CDR1 and CDR2 are MNHEY and SMNVEV (reference sequence). The CDR3 loop is CASSKSGMDEKLFF. For the CDR3, the DNA is TGTGCCAGCAGTAAATCAGGGATGGATGAAAAACTGTTTTTT.

This rearrangement joins TRBV30 to TRBJ1-2; D not resolved. CDR1 GTSNPN and CDR2 SVGIG come from the germline V gene (reference sequence). Trimming left V 0 bases short and J 4 bases short, with 9 bases between. The CDR3 length is 13 residues. The CDR3 nucleotides are TGTGCCTGGAGTGTATACGGGATCTATGGCTACACCTTC. Its translation is CAWSVYGIYGYTF.

This clone was found once. As DNA, the CDR3 is TGTGCCAGCAGGATTACAGGGGAAGAGACCCAGTACTTC. Protein: CASRITGEETQYF. The chain joins TRBV5-4 to TRBJ2-5, with 7 bases that match TRBD1. Germline-derived CDR1 and CDR2 are SGHNT and YYREEE (reference sequence). J gave up 3 bases and V 5 bases, and 4 bases lay outside the gene matches. The CDR3 loop spans 13 amino acids.

The chain employs TRBV7-7 and TRBJ2-2, with 10 bases identical to TRBD2. CDR1 is SSHAT and CDR2 is FNYEAQ in the germline V gene (reference sequence). Losses at the gene ends were 6 bases for V and 6 bases for J; bases not matched to a gene: 4. The CDR3 contains 14 residues. DNA for the CDR3: TGTGCCAGCAGGTGGACTAGCGGAGCCGGGGAGCTGTTTTTT. It translates to CASRWTSGAGELFF.

The chain combines TRBV10-1 with TRBJ2-7, with 11 bases that match TRBD2. The V segment lost 6 bases and the J segment 6 bases; nucleotides outside the gene matches: 16. The CDR3 runs 17 residues. CDR1 is WNHNN, CDR2 SYGVQD, per germline (reference sequence). CDR3 residues: CASRVLAGGPRVSEQYF. DNA of the CDR3: TGCGCCAGCAGGGTTCTAGCGGGAGGCCCCCGAGTCTCCGAGCAGTACTTC.

This rearrangement joins TRBV7-6 to TRBJ2-1; 8 nucleotides agree with TRBD1. Losses at the gene ends were 5 bases for V and 7 bases for J; bases not matched to a gene: 13. This CDR3 has 16 amino acids. Germline assignment: CDR1 SGHVS and CDR2 FNYEAQ. The CDR3 protein is CASSRVRRTGWNEQFF. The CDR3 region has the DNA TGTGCCAGCAGCCGAGTGCGTAGGACAGGGTGGAATGAGCAGTTCTTC.

The chain carries TRBV4-3 and TRBJ2-5; no firm D call. V lost 2 bases and J lost 1, with 8 bases in between. The CDR3 is made up of 14 amino acids. CDR1 LGHNA and CDR2 YSLEER come from the germline V gene. The CDR3 coding sequence is TGCGCCAGCAGCCAACTGGCAGGCCAAGAGACCCAGTACTTC. Translated, it gives CASSQLAGQETQYF.

This chain joins TRBV30 and TRBJ2-5; D might be TRBD1 (5 bases). The J call may be incorrect, as the DNA end agrees better with TRBJ2-7. The CDR3 loop spans 13 amino acids. From germline, CDR1 is GTSNPN and CDR2 SVGIG (reference sequence). CDR3 in amino acids: CAWSVLRADEQYF. CDR3 bases: TGTGCCTGGAGTGTGCTCAGGGCCGACGAGCAGTACTTC.

This sequence joins TRBV19 and TRBJ2-1; TRBD2 matches 7 bases. Germline V gives CDR1 LNHDA, CDR2 SQIVND (reference sequence). Losses at the gene ends were 1 base for V and 6 bases for J; bases not matched to a gene: 6. The CDR3 length is 15 residues. Written as DNA, the CDR3 is TGTGCCAGTAGTATAGCAGGCGGGAGTCCCAATGAGCAGTTCTTC. It specifies CASSIAGGSPNEQFF.

The chain joins TRBV15 to TRBJ2-7; a weak D match, TRBD2 (6 bases). This CDR3 is 15 amino acids long. The V gene's germline CDR1 is LNHNV and CDR2 YYDKDF (reference sequence). V was trimmed by 0 bases and J by 1 base, leaving 10 bases between them. CDR3: CATSRDGSGSYEQYF. CDR3 DNA sequence: TGTGCCACCAGCAGAGACGGGAGTGGGTCCTACGAGCAGTACTTC. The full variable domain, rest sourced from reference TRBV15 and TRBJ2-7, is DAMVIQNPRYQVTQFGKPVTLSCSQTLNHNVMYWYQQKSSQAPKLLFHYYDKDFNNEADTPDNFQSRRPNTSFCFLDIRSPGLGDTAMYLCATSRDGSGSYEQYFGPGTRLTVT.

In this sample, this clone turned up once. This chain uses TRBV27 with TRBJ1-5; D not resolved. V was pared by 2 bases and J by 0 bases, with 8 bases between. The CDR3 consists of 15 residues. From germline, CDR1 is MNHEY and CDR2 SMNVEV (reference sequence). The CDR3 spells CASSLVSYSNQPQHF. CDR3 bases: TGTGCCAGCAGTTTAGTAAGCTATAGCAATCAGCCCCAGCATTTT.

The chain carries TRBV27 and TRBJ2-3, with 11 bases that match TRBD2. The trim removed 4 bases at V and 5 bases at J, leaving 2 bases unmatched. Germline V lookup: CDR1 MNHEY, CDR2 SMNVEV (reference sequence). This CDR3 region has 14 residues. The CDR3 nucleotides are TGTGCCAGCAGTTCCGGGACTAGCGGAGATACGCAGTATTTT. It encodes CASSSGTSGDTQYF.